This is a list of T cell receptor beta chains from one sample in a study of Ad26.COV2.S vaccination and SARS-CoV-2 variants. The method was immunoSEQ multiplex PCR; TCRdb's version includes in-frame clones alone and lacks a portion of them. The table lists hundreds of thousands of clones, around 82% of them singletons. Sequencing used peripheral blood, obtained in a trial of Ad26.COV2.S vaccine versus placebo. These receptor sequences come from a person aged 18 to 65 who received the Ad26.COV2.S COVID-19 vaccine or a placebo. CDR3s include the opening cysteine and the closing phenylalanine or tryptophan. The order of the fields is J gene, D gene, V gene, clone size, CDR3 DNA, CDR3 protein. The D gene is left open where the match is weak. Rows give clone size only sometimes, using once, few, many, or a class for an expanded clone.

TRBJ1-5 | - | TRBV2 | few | TGTGCCAGCAGTGGCCCAGGTAATTCGGGTCAGCCCCAGCATTTT | CASSGPGNSGQPQHF
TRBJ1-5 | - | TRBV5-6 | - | TGTGCCAGCAGCTTGGAAGGGGTCCAAAATCAGCCCCAGCATTTT | CASSLEGVQNQPQHF
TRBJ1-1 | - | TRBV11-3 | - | TGTGCCAGCAGCTTAGGGATGAACACTGAAGCTTTCTTT | CASSLGMNTEAFF
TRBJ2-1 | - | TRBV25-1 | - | TGTGCCAGCAGGGCGGGCCTCATTGCGTTCTTC | CASRAGLIAFF
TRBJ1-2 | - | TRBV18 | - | TGTGCCAGCTCAGTATTGTCGCAGGGAGGCTATGGCTACACCTTC | CASSVLSQGGYGYTF
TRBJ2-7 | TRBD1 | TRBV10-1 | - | TGCGCCGCTAAACGGGACAGCGAGAATCCGAGCTCCTACGAGCAGTACTTC | CAAKRDSENPSSYEQYF
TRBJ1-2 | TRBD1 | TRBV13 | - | TGTGCCAGCAGCTTATTCTCAGGGGGCTATGGCTACACCTTC | CASSLFSGGYGYTF
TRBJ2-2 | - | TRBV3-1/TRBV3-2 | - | TGTGCCAGCAGCCGGGGCGGGGAGCTGTTTTTT | CASSRGGELFF
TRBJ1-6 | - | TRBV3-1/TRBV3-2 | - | TGTGCCAGCAGCCAAGGGGGGGGAAATTCACCCCTCCACTTT | CASSQGGGNSPLHF
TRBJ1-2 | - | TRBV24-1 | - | TGTGCCACCAGTGATCCTTCTAACTATGGCTACACCTTC | CATSDPSNYGYTF
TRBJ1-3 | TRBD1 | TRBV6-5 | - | TGTGCCAGCAGTCCCGACAGGGGGGCTGGAAACACCATATATTTT | CASSPDRGAGNTIYF
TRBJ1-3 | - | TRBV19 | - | TGTGCCAGTACCTTCGGGCGTTCCGGAAACACCATATATTTT | CASTFGRSGNTIYF
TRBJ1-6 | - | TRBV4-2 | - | TGTGCCAGCAGCCAAGAGGATTCACCCCTCCACTTT | CASSQEDSPLHF
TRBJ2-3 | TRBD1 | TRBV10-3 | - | TGTGCCAGCCGGACAGGGGCGAGCACAGATACGCAGTATTTT | CASRTGASTDTQYF
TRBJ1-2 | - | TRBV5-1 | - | TGCGCCAGCAGCCGGGGGACGGCTCTGCAGGGCTACACCTTC | CASSRGTALQGYTF
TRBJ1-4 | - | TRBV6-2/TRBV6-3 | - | TGTGCCAGCAGTGCACGGCCAGGCGAAAAACTGTTTTTT | CASSARPGEKLFF
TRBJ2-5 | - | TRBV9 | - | TGTGCCAGCAGCGTCACAGGGAGGTTATGGGAGACCCAGTACTTC | CASSVTGRLWETQYF
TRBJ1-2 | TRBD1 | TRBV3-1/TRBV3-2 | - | TGTGCCAGCAGCCAAGGGATACGGGACAGTGGGAAGAACGGCTACACCTTC | CASSQGIRDSGKNGYTF
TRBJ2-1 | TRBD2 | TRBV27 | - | TGTGCCAGCAGACCGATAGCGGGAAATTACTACAATGAGCAGTTCTTC | CASRPIAGNYYNEQFF
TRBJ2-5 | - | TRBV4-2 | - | TGTGCCAGCAGCCAAGGACAGGACCACAGGGAGACCCAGTACTTC | CASSQGQDHRETQYF